This T cell receptor beta chain was identified in a study of naive and memory T cell subsets. The SP2 primer and nested alpha and beta constant region primers amplified ligated cDNA in four rounds. Alpha and beta constant region primers primed reverse transcription for blood and skin samples. TCRdb called the 5' RACE reads again in MiXCR, with one record for every CDR3 protein. There are around 48,000 distinct CDR3 sequences in the sample; about 4.8% occur only once, and around 0.8% lies in the top ten. This clonotype has more than one count but fewer than ten. A UMI-containing oligonucleotide was joined by 3' ligation to the TCR cDNA template. Reverse transcription used DNase-treated unsorted total RNA, aiming for about 1 to 1000 ng. This TCR came from a female donor in good health.

CDR3 in DNA: TGCAGCGTCCCCGCGGGGGAGACCCAGTACTTC. Translating gives CSVPAGETQYF. The gene calls are TRBV29-1 and TRBJ2-5, with a tentative D call TRBD2 (6 bases). Trimming pared 6 bases from V and 5 bases from J, leaving 10 bases between. The CDR3 has 11 amino acids. Germline V gene lookup returns CDR1 SQVTM and CDR2 ANQGSEA.